Sequencing of this TCR beta chain was carried out in a study of beta chain features in type 1 diabetes. General observations from the study: Researchers report that Type 1 diabetes patients had moderately but significantly shorter TCRB CDR3s across all four CD4+ subsets. The naive, central memory and Treg TCRB repertoires showed an apparent similarity that was greater among patients than among healthy donors.

About this clone: The antigen is unknown.

The sequenced template was cDNA made from the entire isolated RNA. The repertoire was sequenced with immunoSEQ multiplex PCR; TCRdb's copy has only in-frame clones and lacks some. The sample lists around 180,000 clones, around 8% occurring once. The origin of this receptor is a woman in her 40s with type 1 diabetes. What was sequenced was central memory CD4+ T cells from blood.

In DNA, the CDR3 is TGTGCCAGTAGTATCAGCTCTGGGGCCAACGTCCTGACTTTC. Its translation is CASSISSGANVLTF. The V gene is TRBV19, the J gene TRBJ2-6; D not resolved. This CDR3 spans 14 amino acids. Germline lookup yields CDR1 LNHDA and CDR2 SQIVND (reference sequence). V lost 3 bases and J 0 bases, leaving 3 bases between the germline ends.